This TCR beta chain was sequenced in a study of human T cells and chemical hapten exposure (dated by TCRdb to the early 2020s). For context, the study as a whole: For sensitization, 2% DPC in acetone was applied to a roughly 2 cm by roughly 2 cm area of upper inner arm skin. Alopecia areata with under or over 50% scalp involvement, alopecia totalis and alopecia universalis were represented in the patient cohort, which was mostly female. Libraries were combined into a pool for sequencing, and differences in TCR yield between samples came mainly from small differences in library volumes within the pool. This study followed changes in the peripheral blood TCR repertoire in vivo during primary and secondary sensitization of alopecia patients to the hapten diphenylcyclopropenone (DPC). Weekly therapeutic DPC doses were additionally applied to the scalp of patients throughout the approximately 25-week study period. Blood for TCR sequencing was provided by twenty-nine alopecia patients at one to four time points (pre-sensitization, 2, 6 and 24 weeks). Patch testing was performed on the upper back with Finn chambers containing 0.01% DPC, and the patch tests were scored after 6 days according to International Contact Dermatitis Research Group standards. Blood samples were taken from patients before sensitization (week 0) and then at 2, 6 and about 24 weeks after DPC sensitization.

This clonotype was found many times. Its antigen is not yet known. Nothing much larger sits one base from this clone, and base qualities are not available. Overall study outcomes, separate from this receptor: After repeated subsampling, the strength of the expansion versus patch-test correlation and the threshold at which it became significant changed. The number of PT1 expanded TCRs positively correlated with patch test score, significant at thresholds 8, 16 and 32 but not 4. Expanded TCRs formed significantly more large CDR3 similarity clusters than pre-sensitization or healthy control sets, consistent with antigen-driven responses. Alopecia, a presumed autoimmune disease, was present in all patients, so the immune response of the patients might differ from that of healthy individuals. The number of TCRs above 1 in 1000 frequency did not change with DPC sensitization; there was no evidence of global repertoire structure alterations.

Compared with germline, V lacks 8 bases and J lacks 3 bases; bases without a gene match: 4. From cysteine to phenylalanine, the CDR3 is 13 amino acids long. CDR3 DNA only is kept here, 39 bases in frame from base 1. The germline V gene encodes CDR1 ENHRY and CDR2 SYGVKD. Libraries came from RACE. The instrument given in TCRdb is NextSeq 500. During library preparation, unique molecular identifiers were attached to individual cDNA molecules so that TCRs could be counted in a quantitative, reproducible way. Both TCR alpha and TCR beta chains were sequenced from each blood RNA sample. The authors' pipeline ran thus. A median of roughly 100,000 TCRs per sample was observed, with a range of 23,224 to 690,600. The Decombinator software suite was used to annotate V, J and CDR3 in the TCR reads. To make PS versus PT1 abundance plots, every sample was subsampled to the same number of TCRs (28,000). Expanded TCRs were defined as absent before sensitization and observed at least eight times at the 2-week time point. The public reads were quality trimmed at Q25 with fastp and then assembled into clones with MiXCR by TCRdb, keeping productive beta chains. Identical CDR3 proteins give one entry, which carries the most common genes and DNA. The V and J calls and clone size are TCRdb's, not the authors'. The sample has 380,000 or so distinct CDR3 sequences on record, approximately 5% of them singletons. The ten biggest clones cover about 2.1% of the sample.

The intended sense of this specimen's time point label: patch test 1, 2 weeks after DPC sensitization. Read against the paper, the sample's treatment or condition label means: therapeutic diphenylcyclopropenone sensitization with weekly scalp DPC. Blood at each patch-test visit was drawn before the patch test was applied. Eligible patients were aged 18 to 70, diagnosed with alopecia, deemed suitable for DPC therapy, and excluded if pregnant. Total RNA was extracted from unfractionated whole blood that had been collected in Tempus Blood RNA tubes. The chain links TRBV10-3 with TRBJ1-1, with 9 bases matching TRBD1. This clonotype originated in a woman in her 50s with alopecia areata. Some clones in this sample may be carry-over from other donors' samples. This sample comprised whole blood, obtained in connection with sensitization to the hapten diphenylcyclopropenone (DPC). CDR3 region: CAIGDRVDTEAFF. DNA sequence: TGTGCCATCGGGGACAGGGTAGACACTGAAGCTTTCTTT.